A single T cell receptor beta chain is shown here with its context. This clone has only a few counts. There is no known antigen for this receptor. A junction end diverges from the germline sequence, so it may reflect a read error. This sample stems from a study of T cell clonality in common variable immunodeficiency (dated by TCRdb to the mid-2010s). On the study overall, not on this receptor specifically: Reportedly, TCRbeta sequences from CVID had fewer deletions and N-nucleotide insertions, and highly modified clones with 13 or more V deletions were absent from CVID. According to the authors, finding the cause of the higher clonality in CVID would require sequencing the repertoires of T cell subpopulations. CVID subjects shared fewer TCRbeta clones with each other than healthy controls did (p < 0.0001). Differences among patients in the CVID cohort limited the correlations between repertoire features and clinical complications. Even though DNA input was equal, the average per sample came to about 81,820 unique sequences for controls compared with about 31,547 for CVID samples. Increased TCRbeta clonality was found in CVID subjects compared with healthy controls (t-test p = 0.018), with the increase being most characteristic of about a third of subjects.

For sequencing input, CVID and control samples contributed equivalent amounts of genomic DNA. For every sample, a 60 bp segment covering the rearranged TCRbeta CDR3 region was amplified and then sequenced. The immunoSEQ assay, a bias-corrected multiplex PCR combined with high-throughput sequencing, was used for TCRbeta amplification. The authors processed their data as follows. Every unique nucleotide sequence was considered a clone and was annotated with V, D and J genes, copy number and frequency. Sequences were labeled productive if in frame, and non-productive if out of frame or containing stop codons. As previously described, Shannon's entropy was used to calculate clonality. Mean CDR3 Kyte-Doolittle hydropathy was derived from the predicted amino acid sequences of productive clones. Hierarchical clustering of scaled V gene usage was performed with the R hclust function using Manhattan distance and complete linkage. Sharing of clones by CDR3 amino acid sequence was evaluated through resampling of 12 repertoires per group over 100 rounds. The repertoires were searched for approximately 72 published EBV-specific TCRbeta sequences and a few hundred published CMV-specific TCRbeta sequences. A couple of CVID samples that yielded fewer than 10,000 sequences were excluded from the analysis, so roughly 42 CVID repertoires were retained. The source is immuneACCESS, and TCRdb retained only in-frame sequences with V and J called. Part of the clones is not carried over; for the studies checked, unresolved V genes explain less than half of this, and the remainder is unexplained. That table furnishes V, J and clone size, whereas the DNA furnished D and trimming. This sample has 25,000 to 30,000 clones in the table, none counted a single time. The top ten constitute approximately 4% of the sample.

Diagnosis of CVID followed standard criteria, namely serum IgG, IgA and/or IgM below the normal range together with specific antibody deficiency. There were 40 to 45 subjects in the CVID group (about 29 male and some 15 female), ranging in age from about 8 to 70 years, with a mean age of around 39. Predominantly Caucasian heritage was noted among both the CVID patients and the healthy controls. Replacement immunoglobulin therapy had been administered to all CVID subjects for at least one year at the time of study participation. When blood was collected, none of the CVID subjects were ill or on immunomodulatory or immunosuppressive medication. Heparinized peripheral whole blood samples of about 5 to 9 ml were collected from each donor. TCRbeta CDR3 repertoires were sequenced from genomic DNA of adults with common variable immune deficiency (CVID) and healthy adult controls. Diluted blood was subjected to density centrifugation over Hypaque 1077 or Ficoll-Paque for isolation of peripheral blood mononuclear cells. Genomic DNA was extracted from unsorted mononuclear cells by Qiagen column purification or by a centrifugation-based method.

This receptor was obtained from a human donor with common variable immunodeficiency. The source material was peripheral blood mononuclear cells.

CDR3 loop: CSSVGHLNTEAFF. CDR3 DNA, as far as it was read: TGTTCCAGCGTCGGACATTTGAACACTGAA. The receptor chain draws on TRBV7-9 and TRBJ1-1, with a tentative D gene TRBD1 over 5 matching bases. Coverage ceases 3 residues before the CDR3 finishes, and the germline J gene fills in the end. CDR1 SEHNR and CDR2 FQNEAQ are derived from the germline V gene (reference sequence). There are 13 amino acids in the CDR3, from cysteine to phenylalanine inclusive. Shown are 30 bases from within the CDR3, in frame from base 1.